This is a list of T cell receptor beta chains from one sample in a study of post-analysis software for immune sequencing data. TCRdb called the PCR reads again in MiXCR, with one record for every CDR3 protein. The table has 650,000 to 850,000 distinct CDR3 sequences, around 46% seen once. Input material: blood. Source of these receptors: a girl aged 5 to 17 with multiple sclerosis. Each CDR3 is given with its conserved first and last residue. Each record gives: D gene, J gene, V gene, clone size, CDR3 DNA, CDR3 protein. D genes are given only for firm matches. Size is stated for part of the rows, as once, few or many counts, or as a class when the clone is expanded.

- TRBJ2-5 TRBV29-1 - TGCAGCGCTGGGTGGAGGGGAGAGACCCAGTACTTC CSAGWRGETQYF
- TRBJ2-1 TRBV15 - TGTGCCACCAGCAGAGATCAGGGGTCTGGCGAGACCCGGTTCTTC CATSRDQGSGETRFF
TRBD1 TRBJ1-6 TRBV5-1 many TGCGCCAGCAGCTTGGGTGCGACAGGGGTCAATTCACCCCTCCACTTT CASSLGATGVNSPLHF
TRBD2 TRBJ2-1 TRBV20-1 few TGCAGTGCTAGAGATGGGACTAGCTCCTACAATGAGCAGTTCTTC CSARDGTSSYNEQFF
- TRBJ2-1 TRBV2 - TGTGCCAGCAGCGGGATAGAGCAGTTCTTC CASSGIEQFF
TRBD2 TRBJ2-1 TRBV29-1 few TGCAGCGTTGAAGGTCTAGCGGGAGCCTGGGGGTCCTACAATGAGCAGTTCTTC CSVEGLAGAWGSYNEQFF
- TRBJ1-1 TRBV3-1 many TGTGCCAGCAGCCAAAAAAGTAACACTGAAGCTTTCTTT CASSQKSNTEAFF
TRBD2 TRBJ2-7 TRBV7-6 - TGTGCCAGCAGCCCCCTAAGTAGCGGGAGCTACGAGCAGTACTTC CASSPLSSGSYEQYF
- TRBJ2-3 TRBV6-6 few TGTGCCAGCAGTTACCCGGCAGGGTTTACAGATACGCAGTATTTT CASSYPAGFTDTQYF
- TRBJ2-7 TRBV12-3/TRBV12-4 - TGTGCCAGCAGTGCGGGGCGGGTGAGAGAGCAGTACTTC CASSAGRVREQYF
TRBD1 TRBJ1-2 TRBV20-1 - TGCAGTGCTATAGGGACAGCAGCTAACTATGGCTACACCTTC CSAIGTAANYGYTF
TRBD1 TRBJ2-1 TRBV27 few TGTGCCAGCAGCGTCGGGACAGGGCTAGGGAATGAGCAGTTCTTC CASSVGTGLGNEQFF
- TRBJ2-7 TRBV20-1 - TGCAGTGCCGGGACTTTACTCGAGCAGTACTTC CSAGTLLEQYF
TRBD2 TRBJ2-7 TRBV9 - TGTGCCAGCAGCGTGGGAACCAGCGGGAGAGGAGGCGAGCAGTACTTC CASSVGTSGRGGEQYF
- TRBJ2-3 TRBV4-3 few TGCGCCAGCAGCCAACTTACCACGGGGGGCACAGATACGCAGTATTTT CASSQLTTGGTDTQYF
- TRBJ2-1 TRBV12-5 few TGTGCTAGTGGACCCTACGCTGAGCGGGACATTTACAATGAGCAGTTCTTC CASGPYAERDIYNEQFF
- TRBJ2-6 TRBV27 - TGTGCCAGCAGTTTAATTACGTCCTTAGGGGCCAACGTCCTGACTTTC CASSLITSLGANVLTF
- TRBJ1-4 TRBV7-9 - TGTGCCAGCAGCTTAGACCAGTATAATGAAAAACTGTTTTTT CASSLDQYNEKLFF
TRBD1 TRBJ2-7 TRBV29-1 - TGCAGCGTTACGGACAGGTCCCACGAGCAGTACTTC CSVTDRSHEQYF
- TRBJ1-4 TRBV28 - TGTGCCAGCTCCTCCAAGGTGGCAAATGAAAAACTGTTTTTT CASSSKVANEKLFF
- TRBJ2-1 TRBV20-1 - TGCAGTGCTAGGGACCTCCAGGGTGAGCAGTTCTTC CSARDLQGEQFF
- TRBJ1-1 TRBV5-1 - TGCGCCAGCAGCACTAGGACACAGAACACTGAAGCTTTCTTT CASSTRTQNTEAFF
- TRBJ1-4 TRBV2 - TGTGCCAGCGCCCGGGGTGGTAATGAAAAACTGTTTTTT CASARGGNEKLFF
TRBD1 TRBJ1-5 TRBV5-8 - TGTGCCAGCAGCCGACAGGGGGATTTTGTCAATCAGCCCCAGCATTTT CASSRQGDFVNQPQHF
- TRBJ1-5 TRBV20-1 - TGCAGTGTCGTAGAGGGGAGGGCGGGACAGCCCCAGCATTTT CSVVEGRAGQPQHF
TRBD1 TRBJ1-6 TRBV30 - TGTGCCTGGAGTGTAATCCCGGGACAGGGTAATTCACCCCTCCACTTT CAWSVIPGQGNSPLHF
- TRBJ2-7 TRBV4-1 - TGCGCCAGCAGCCAAGACGTTGGCGGAACCTACGAGCAGTACTTC CASSQDVGGTYEQYF
- TRBJ1-2 TRBV6-6 - TGTGCCAGCAGTCACGGGGGACGGCCAACCGCTAACTATGGCTACACCTTC CASSHGGRPTANYGYTF
- TRBJ1-1 TRBV4-3 - TGCGCCAGCAGCCAAGATCCTAGGGGGGAGAACACTGAAGCTTTCTTT CASSQDPRGENTEAFF
- TRBJ2-3 TRBV11-1 - TGTGCCAGCAGCCCGGGGACTCCGGGGGCAGATACGCAGTATTTT CASSPGTPGADTQYF
TRBD2 TRBJ2-1 TRBV3-1 - TGTGCCAGCAGCCACCCTAGCGGGAATAGGTACAATGAGCAGTTCTTC CASSHPSGNRYNEQFF
TRBD1 TRBJ2-7 TRBV20-1 - TGCAGTGTTAGGAGAGCGACAGGGCCACGCTCCTACGAGCAGTACTTC CSVRRATGPRSYEQYF
- TRBJ2-3 TRBV6-5 - TGTGCCAGCAGTTACTCCCACACAGATACGCAGTATTTT CASSYSHTDTQYF
TRBD1 TRBJ2-3 TRBV5-1 - TGCGCCAGCAGTTACGACAGGGAGGATACGCAGTATTTT CASSYDREDTQYF
TRBD1 TRBJ2-5 TRBV29-1 few TGCAGCGTTGGCGGGATCGAAACAGGGGGAAGGACCCAGTACTTC CSVGGIETGGRTQYF
TRBD2 TRBJ2-7 TRBV7-9 few TGTGCCAGCAGCCCTAGCGGGAGAGATTACGAGCAGTACTTC CASSPSGRDYEQYF
- TRBJ2-4 TRBV20-1 - TGCAGTGCTAGGTCGCGAGGGAGAAACATTCAGTACTTC CSARSRGRNIQYF
- TRBJ1-1 TRBV20-1 - TGCAGTGCCACCAAGCCTGGGGGCACTGAAGCTTTCTTT CSATKPGGTEAFF
TRBD2 TRBJ2-1 TRBV20-1 - TGCAGTGTCCCTACCTTAGCGGGGTCGGGCGATGAGCAGTTCTTC CSVPTLAGSGDEQFF
- TRBJ2-5 TRBV6-8 - TGTGCCAGCAGTCCCTCCAAGGCCCCAGAGACCCAGTACTTC CASSPSKAPETQYF
TRBD1 TRBJ2-7 TRBV7-6 - TGTGCCAGCAGCTCCGGGACAGGGGTCAACGAGCAGTACTTC CASSSGTGVNEQYF
- TRBJ1-5 TRBV12-3/TRBV12-4 - TGTGCCAGCAGTTTCACAGGGAAAAGGGGCAATCAGCCCCAGCATTTT CASSFTGKRGNQPQHF
- TRBJ2-1 TRBV9 - TGTGCCAGCAGCACCCGAGGGAATGAGCAGTTCTTC CASSTRGNEQFF
- TRBJ1-2 TRBV12-3/TRBV12-4 - TGTGCCAGCAGTCCCCTGCACACCAACTATGGCTACACCTTC CASSPLHTNYGYTF
TRBD1 TRBJ2-7 TRBV27 - TGTGCCAGCAGAGCACAGGGGGCTGGCGGCGAGCAGTACTTC CASRAQGAGGEQYF
TRBD2 TRBJ2-7 TRBV29-1 - TGCAGCGTTGGGACTAGCGGAGCCTACGAGCAGTACTTC CSVGTSGAYEQYF
- TRBJ2-3 TRBV6-1 - TGTGCCAGCAAGGCCGGGACACCTAACACAGATACGCAGTATTTT CASKAGTPNTDTQYF
TRBD1 TRBJ2-6 TRBV6-1 few TGTGCCAGCAGTGGAAACCGGGACAGCCCTACTTCTGGGGCCAACGTCCTGACTTTC CASSGNRDSPTSGANVLTF
TRBD1 TRBJ2-7 TRBV7-9 - TGTGCCAGCAGCTTCGCACAGGGGGGTAACGAGCAGTACTTC CASSFAQGGNEQYF
- TRBJ2-4 TRBV20-1 - TGCAGTGCTAGTATGGGGGGAACGGACATTCAGTACTTC CSASMGGTDIQYF
- TRBJ1-2 TRBV6-5 few TGTGCCAGCAGTTACTACCAAGACGGAAACTATGGCTACACCTTC CASSYYQDGNYGYTF
- TRBJ2-7 TRBV4-1 - TGCGCCAGCAGCCAAGATGACGGAGGGTTAGGCGAGCAGTACTTC CASSQDDGGLGEQYF
- TRBJ2-3 TRBV29-1 - TGCAGCGCGTGCCCGGGAGGCACAGATACGCAGTATTTT CSACPGGTDTQYF
TRBD1 TRBJ2-5 TRBV12-3/TRBV12-4 few TGTGCCAGCAGTTTTGGGACAGGCCCCGAGGAGACCCAGTACTTC CASSFGTGPEETQYF
TRBD2 TRBJ2-4 TRBV4-3 few TGCGCCAGCAGCCCGGGACTAGCTGACATTCAGTACTTC CASSPGLADIQYF